This T cell receptor beta chain was documented in a study of T cell clones after liver transplantation. Here immunoSEQ multiplex PCR was the method, and the copy in TCRdb shows in-frame clones only, minus some. The sample contains tens of thousands of clones, around four fifths of which appear only once. CDR3 length equals 12 residues. CDR1 is SQVTM and CDR2 is ANQGSEA in the germline V gene. V gave up 5 bases and J gave up 4 bases, with 12 bases separating them. The study, taken as a whole, reports: A larger donor-reactive than third-party decline suggested partial antigen-specific deletion.

A note on this clone: Its specificity is not known.

The rearrangement links TRBV29-1 to TRBJ2-7, with a possible D match to TRBD1 (6 bases). This clonotype originated in a human patient who received a liver transplant. Some T cells may be provided by the graft donor. Sequences were derived from CD4+ T cells from blood, sampled at the 22-month timepoint. CDR3 bases: TGCAGCGTTAGGGACACGTTATACGAGCAGTACTTC. Translating it yields CSVRDTLYEQYF.